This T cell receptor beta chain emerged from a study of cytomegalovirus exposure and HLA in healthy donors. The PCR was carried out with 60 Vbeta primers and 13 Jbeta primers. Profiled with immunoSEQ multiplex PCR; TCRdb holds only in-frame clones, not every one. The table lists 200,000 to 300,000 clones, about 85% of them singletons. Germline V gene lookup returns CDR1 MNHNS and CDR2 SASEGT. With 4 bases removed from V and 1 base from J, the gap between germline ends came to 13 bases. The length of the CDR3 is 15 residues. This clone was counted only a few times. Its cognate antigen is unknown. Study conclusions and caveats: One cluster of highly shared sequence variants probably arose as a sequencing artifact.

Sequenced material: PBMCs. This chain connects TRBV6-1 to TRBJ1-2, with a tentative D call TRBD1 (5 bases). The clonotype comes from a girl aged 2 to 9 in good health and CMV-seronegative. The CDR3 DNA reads TGTGCCAGCAGTGCTTCCGCAGGGATTAACTATGGCTACACCTTC. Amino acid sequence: CASSASAGINYGYTF.